This T cell receptor (beta chain) came from a study of blood T cell repertoires in COVID-19. Across the study: The study drew acute and convalescent COVID-19 samples from the United States, Italy and Spain. Nucleic acid was either cDNA or gDNA, and it came from T cells, B-cell-depleted T cells, or PBMCs.

This clone was detected only once. Per the original methods: Reference gene primer amplification gave estimated nucleated cell counts. TCRdb's copy holds only in-frame clones and misses some; the assay was immunoSEQ multiplex PCR. The DNA gave D and trimming, while V, J and clone size come from that table. Of roughly 200,000 clones listed, around 76% are singletons. Looked up from germline, CDR1 is SGDLS and CDR2 is YYNGEE. The CDR3 is 21 residues long. J was trimmed by 1 base and V by 0 bases; bases with no gene match: 21. The specimen was peripheral blood. The clonotype originates from a woman aged 50 to 60 with active or convalescent COVID-19. The chain combines TRBV9 with TRBJ1-1; 7 bases agree with TRBD1. CDR3 in DNA: TGTGCCAGCAGCGTAGGTGAGGGACAGCCACACCAAAGGGTAAGGAACACTGAAGCTTTCTTT. This gives the protein CASSVGEGQPHQRVRNTEAFF.